These T cell receptor beta chains were read from a single sample in a study of blood T cell repertoires in COVID-19. The assay was immunoSEQ multiplex PCR, and TCRdb's table has in-frame clones only and misses some. The data show roughly 200,000 clones, around 89% seen once. The sequenced material came from PBMCs or T cells enriched from blood (not recorded which). The source is a man aged 25 to 40 who had recovered from COVID-19. The CDR3 runs from the conserved cysteine through the conserved F or W.

V	length	CDR3
TRBV7-2	16	CASSLAGTKNGNTIYF
TRBV4-1	17	CASSQDPPGQGTYGYTF
TRBV5-1	18	CASSLTRYKQSSGNTIYF
TRBV29-1	15	CSVVVEGAMSRGYTF
TRBV11-2	16	CASSEARTISNYGYTF
TRBV21-1	16	CASSRRRQGVAYEQYF
TRBV7-9	15	CASSPLNSMNTEAFF
TRBV28	12	CAISGGSYEQYF
TRBV19	13	CASRGSGNEKLFF
TRBV30	13	CAWAASGGIEQFF
TRBV2	14	CASSGGTNSREAFF
TRBV4-2	15	CASSRGQGAGNTIYF
TRBV29-1	15	CSVVSPGVSYNEQFF
TRBV27	16	CASSLVPTGSNYEQYF
TRBV18	14	CASSPSSGLGEQYF
TRBV5-4	15	CASSLAQRVNYGYTF
TRBV19	14	CASSPQTTNYEQYF
TRBV11-3	16	CASSLGGTGGLNEQYF
TRBV21-1	18	CARNKYGTEQYQRQPQHF
TRBV11-2	16	CASSLGGGSWGNEQFF
TRBV11-2	14	CASSLELGTGELFF
TRBV4-3	15	CASSQRDSRTDTQYF
TRBV3-1/TRBV3-2	14	CASSPTFSGNTIYF
TRBV30	11	CAWSRGYEQYF
TRBV6-1	16	CASSEWDRAPAGELFF
TRBV28	15	CASIKAGGEYGIQYF
TRBV25-1	15	CASSRAGANQETQYF
TRBV30	15	CAWSVFGQKNQPQHF
TRBV3-1/TRBV3-2	16	CASSQLAGGNTGELFF
TRBV5-8	15	CASSRGTVSNQPQHF
TRBV2	13	CASSGLPNSPLHF
TRBV19	15	CASSIFAGGYNEQFF
TRBV5-5	13	CASSLAGEGEAFF
TRBV6-2/TRBV6-3	18	CASSYPAGTSGNYNEQFF
TRBV4-1	15	CASSLPGGRNYGYTF
TRBV4-3	16	CASSPGPSLGGEKLFF
TRBV11-3	13	CASSQVGNTEAFF
TRBV6-2/TRBV6-3	15	CASSYSTTGRYEAFF
TRBV7-8	13	CASSSAGTIEAFF
TRBV28	15	CASSLEGAVNTEAFF
TRBV30	13	CAWSITGVYGYTF
TRBV19	15	CASSTQEHPYNEQFF
TRBV14	15	CASSQMTSGYNEQFF
TRBV24-1	15	CATSDSGPYNQPQHF
TRBV29-1	12	CSAGQSNQPQHF